These 14 T cell receptor beta chains share one sample of origin, sequenced in a study of T cells in narcolepsy. TCRdb's copy holds only in-frame clones and misses some; the assay was immunoSEQ multiplex PCR. The data hold under 30,000 clones, with around 83% observed a single time. Sample: CD45RA- memory CD4+ T cells from PBMCs. These receptors were collected from a human donor with narcolepsy.

The chain links TRBV14 to TRBJ1-4; the D gene is possibly TRBD1 (6 bases). Germline V gives CDR1 SGHDN, CDR2 FVKESK. The germline V and J ends were trimmed by 2 bases and 8 bases, with 15 bases remaining between them. The CDR3 consists of 15 residues. The CDR3 DNA follows: TGTGCCAGCAGCCAACTGACAGGAGTTCGGGAAAAACTGTTTTTT. This translates into CASSQLTGVREKLFF.

This clone was counted between two and nine times. The gene calls are TRBV11-2 and TRBJ2-2; TRBD1 is a possible D gene (6 bases). The V and J ends lost 5 bases and 7 bases respectively, with 14 bases between them. CDR3 length equals 14 residues. The germline gives CDR1 SGHAT, CDR2 FQNNGV. In DNA form, the CDR3 reads TGTGCCAGCAGCGTTAAAAGGGGGAACGGGGAGCTGTTTTTT. This gives the protein CASSVKRGNGELFF.

V and J are TRBV10-3 and TRBJ2-1, with D tentatively TRBD2 (6 bases). The germline gives CDR1 ENHRY, CDR2 SYGVKD. Between the trimmed V and J ends, which lost 2 bases and 7 bases, there was a span of 9 bases. The CDR3 is 13 residues long. CDR3 DNA: TGTGCCATCAGTGAGGGGACTTCGAATGAGCAGTTCTTC. Its translation is CAISEGTSNEQFF.

V and J are TRBV29-1 and TRBJ2-7; 9 nucleotides line up with TRBD1. The germline CDR1 and CDR2 sequences are SQVTM and ANQGSEA. The CDR3 is made up of 16 amino acids. J lost 6 bases, V lost 7 bases, and 19 bases had no gene match. The CDR3 DNA reads as TGCAGCGCCCGAGGCGGGGTCGGGACAGGGTCTTTCGAGCAGTACTTC. Its protein product is CSARGGVGTGSFEQYF.

With respect to this clone: This sample includes further DNA sequences coding for the same CDR3. The CDR3 nucleotides read TGTGCCAGCAGCCTGACTAGCGGGGGGCCCGGGGAGCTGTTTTTT. This translates into CASSLTSGGPGELFF. The rearrangement joins TRBV11-3 to TRBJ2-2; 13 nucleotides align to TRBD2. In germline, CDR1 is SGHNT, CDR2 YENEEA. This CDR3 comprises 15 residues. With 5 bases clipped from V and 6 bases from J, the junction kept 3 bases outside the gene matches.

The J gene is TRBJ1-1, the V gene TRBV5-8; D perhaps matches TRBD1 (6 bases). This CDR3 has 15 amino acids. V was clipped by 3 bases and J by 3 bases, with 15 bases between them. Germline assignment: CDR1 SGHTS and CDR2 YDEGEE. The CDR3 DNA follows: TGTGCCAGCAGCTGGCAGGGGCGGTCGGACACTGAAGCTTTCTTT. Residues: CASSWQGRSDTEAFF.

Regarding this clone: The junction departs from the called germline gene at one end, perhaps through a read error. This chain uses TRBV9 with TRBJ1-4; D might be TRBD1 (6 bases). The CDR3 spans 14 residues. Germline V gene sequence: CDR1 SGDLS, CDR2 YYNGEE. The CDR3 bases are TGTGCCAGCAGAGGTGGGGGGGCTAACGAAAAACTGTTTTTT. Amino acid sequence: CASRGGGANEKLFF.

The chain uses TRBV7-9 and TRBJ2-7; maybe TRBD1 (8 bases). The CDR3 contains 14 residues. From germline, CDR1 is SEHNR and CDR2 FQNEAQ (reference sequence). The V and J ends lost 5 bases and 3 bases respectively, with 14 bases between them. The CDR3 bases are TGTGCCAGCAGCCCCGGGGGGACAGGCTACGAGCAGTACTTC. Translating gives CASSPGGTGYEQYF.

The J gene is TRBJ1-1, the V gene TRBV7-3; 7 nucleotides agree with TRBD1. The junction had 11 bases not matched to a gene; V was cut back by 5 bases and J by 8 bases. This CDR3 is built from 14 residues. Germline lookup yields CDR1 SGHTA and CDR2 FQGTGA. This chain's CDR3 is CASSPSWDSQEAFF. CDR3 nucleotides: TGTGCCAGCAGCCCCTCGTGGGACAGCCAGGAAGCTTTCTTT.

This sequence joins TRBV14 and TRBJ2-7; D is unclear. Per the germline V gene, CDR1 is SGHDN and CDR2 is FVKESK. CDR3 length: 13 residues. Trimming left V 2 bases short and J 4 bases short, with 9 bases between. The CDR3 DNA reads TGTGCCAGCAGCCAAAATACAGCATACGAGCAGTACTTC. Protein: CASSQNTAYEQYF. The variable domain in full, with the rest retrieved from reference TRBV14 and TRBJ2-7, is EAGVTQFPSHSVIEKGQTVTLRCDPISGHDNLYWYRRVMGKEIKFLLHFVKESKQDESGMPNNRFLAERTGGTYSTLKVQPAELEDSGVYFCASSQNTAYEQYFGPGTRLTVT.

To note about this clone: The same CDR3 can be traced to other DNA sequences in this sample. This chain uses TRBV7-2 with TRBJ1-1, with TRBD1 as a possible D gene (6 bases). This CDR3 is 15 amino acids long. Germline loops: CDR1 SGHTA, CDR2 FQGNSA. Trimming pared 6 bases from V and 1 base from J, leaving 15 bases between. The CDR3 DNA follows: TGTGCCAGCAGTAAACAACAGGGCCGGAACACTGAAGCTTTCTTT. Translated, it gives CASSKQQGRNTEAFF.

The chain links TRBV10-3 to TRBJ1-2, with D perhaps TRBD1 (6 bases). Per the germline V gene, CDR1 is ENHRY and CDR2 is SYGVKD. The germline V and J ends were trimmed by 7 bases and 4 bases, with 16 bases remaining between them. This CDR3 contains 14 residues. This CDR3 reads CAITEGGASYGYTF. CDR3 nucleotides: TGTGCCATCACCGAAGGGGGGGCGAGCTATGGCTACACCTTC.

The chain couples TRBV11-3 to TRBJ2-2; D might be TRBD2 (5 bases). The germline V gene encodes CDR1 SGHNT and CDR2 YENEEA. The ends were cut back, 5 bases at V and 4 bases at J, with 14 bases in the middle. This CDR3 has 15 residues. The DNA for the CDR3 is TGTGCCAGCAGCGCCGCGGGCCCAGGCACCGGGGAGCTGTTTTTT. Its translation: CASSAAGPGTGELFF.

This rearrangement joins TRBV19 to TRBJ2-1, with a weak D call TRBD2 (6 bases). In germline, CDR1 is LNHDA, CDR2 SQIVND (reference sequence). Trimming pared 11 bases from V and 8 bases from J, leaving 28 bases between. The CDR3 totals 16 residues. The CDR3 nucleotides read TGTGCCGGGAGTGCGGGAAAAAACCCCAGGAGGCATGAGCAGTTCTTC. Its translation is CAGSAGKNPRRHEQFF.